Shown below are 22 T cell receptor beta chains from a single sample sequenced in a study of T cell responses to AZD1222 COVID-19 vaccine (dated by TCRdb to the early 2020s). Receptor libraries were prepared by the immunoSEQ multiplex PCR assay. TCRdb stores this immuneACCESS table with in-frame sequences only. Part of the clones is absent; in the studies checked, under half of the shortfall reflects unresolved V genes, and no reason is known for the rest. A total of about 48,000 clones appear in this sample, about 86% of them only once. 6.5% to 8.5% of the sample lies in the top ten. Per the publication, the time point label means: about 28 days (+/-7) after the second vaccine dose. The sample was peripheral blood, taken 28 days after the second AZD1222 dose. These receptors originate from an adult who received the AZD1222 COVID-19 vaccine.

The CDR3 is CASSPHPVATNEKLFF. In nucleotides, the CDR3 is TGTGCCAGCTCACCACACCCGGTTGCAACTAATGAAAAACTGTTTTTT. V and J are TRBV18 and TRBJ1-4; D not certain. The ends were cut back, 1 base at V and 0 bases at J, with 9 bases in the middle. CDR1 KGHSH and CDR2 LQKENI come from the germline V gene. This CDR3 is built from 16 residues. Combining the CDR3 with reference TRBV18 and TRBJ1-4 gives the whole variable domain NAGVMQNPRHLVRRRGQEARLRCSPMKGHSHVYWYRQLPEEGLKFMVYLQKENIIDESGMPKERFSAEFPKEGPSILRIQQVVRGDSAAYFCASSPHPVATNEKLFFGSGTQLSVL.

This chain joins TRBV29-1 and TRBJ1-1; perhaps TRBD1 as D (6 bases). This CDR3 comprises 16 residues. Germline CDR1 is SQVTM and CDR2 is ANQGSEA. Trimming removed 6 bases from V and 2 bases from J, with 22 bases in between. As DNA, the CDR3 is TGCAGCGTAGGGCCCTCGGGGGCAGGGGATAACACTGAAGCTTTCTTT. It is translated as CSVGPSGAGDNTEAFF.

The V gene is TRBV3-1 (or the pseudogene TRBV3-2), the J gene TRBJ2-2; 12 bases agree with TRBD2. With V trimmed by 0 bases and J by 4 bases, 9 bases remained unmatched. The germline CDR1 and CDR2 sequences are LGHDT and YNNKEL (reference sequence). The CDR3 runs 19 residues. CDR3 nucleotides: TGTGCCAGCAGCCAAGATTGGACAGGACTAGCGGGGACCACCGGGGAGCTGTTTTTT. Translation gives CASSQDWTGLAGTTGELFF.

The chain recombines TRBV7-2 with TRBJ2-7; D is ambiguous. The CDR3 runs to 17 residues. V lost 1 base to trimming and J lost 2 bases, with 18 bases between them. The V gene's germline CDR1 is SGHTA and CDR2 FQGNSA. The CDR3 here is CASSLGSPRNRPYEQYF. Written as DNA, the CDR3 is TGTGCCAGCAGCTTAGGTTCGCCAAGAAACCGTCCCTACGAGCAGTACTTC.

This chain uses TRBV10-3 with TRBJ2-3; TRBD2 is a possible D gene (6 bases). Trimming took 4 bases from V and 4 from J, leaving 9 bases between them. Germline values: CDR1 ENHRY, CDR2 SYGVKD. The CDR3 has 13 amino acids. CDR3 loop: CAISGIAADTQYF. The CDR3 bases are TGTGCCATCAGTGGGATAGCGGCAGATACGCAGTATTTT.

For this clone: Sequence at one end of the junction differs from germline and may be a read error. The same CDR3 also results from other DNA sequences found in this sample. The V call is TRBV9, the J call TRBJ2-2, with TRBD2 identical over 11 bases. The CDR3 covers 17 residues. CDR1 is SGDLS and CDR2 is YYNGEE in the germline V gene. This CDR3 is CASSVGLAGGGTGELFF. The DNA for the CDR3 is TGTGCCAGCAGTGTAGGGCTAGCGGGAGGTGGCACCGGGGAGCTGTTTTTT. Complete variable domain (other parts from reference TRBV9 and TRBJ2-2): DSGVTQTPKHLITATGQRVTLRCSPRSGDLSVYWYQQSLDQGLQFLIQYYNGEERAKGNILERFSAQQFPDLHSELNLSSLELGDSALYFCASSVGLAGGGTGELFFGEGSRLTVL.

This clone was observed a few times. The chain couples TRBV29-1 to TRBJ1-1; D is uncertain. Germline lookup yields CDR1 SQVTM and CDR2 ANQGSEA. There are 12 residues in the CDR3. V was pared by 5 bases and J by 0 bases, with 7 bases between. CDR3 nucleotides: TGCAGCGTTCGACTATTGAACACTGAAGCTTTCTTT. Translation gives CSVRLLNTEAFF.

V and J are TRBV29-1 and TRBJ2-7; D is undetermined. The CDR3 length is 15 residues. V shed 3 bases and J shed 4 bases, with 19 bases lying between them. Germline V gives CDR1 SQVTM, CDR2 ANQGSEA. Here the CDR3 DNA reads TGCAGCGTTGAGTGGACCGCAACCGGGTCTTACGAGCAGTACTTC. Amino acids: CSVEWTATGSYEQYF.

The V call is TRBV7-3, the J call TRBJ2-5, with D possibly TRBD2 on 6 matching bases. Germline CDR1 is SGHTA and CDR2 is FQGTGA. The CDR3 extends over 13 amino acids. V dropped 6 bases and J dropped 7 bases, with 15 bases sitting between them. The CDR3 spells CASSPGAGGTQYF. Here the CDR3 DNA reads TGTGCCAGCAGTCCCGGGGCCGGGGGGACCCAGTACTTC. Full variable domain (remainder filled in from reference TRBV7-3 and TRBJ2-5): GAGVSQTPSNKVTEKGKYVELRCDPISGHTALYWYRQSLGQGPEFLIYFQGTGAADDSGLPNDRFFAVRPEGSVSTLKIQRTERGDSAVYLCASSPGAGGTQYFGPGTRLLVL.

The gene calls are TRBV12-3 or TRBV12-4 and TRBJ2-6; D ambiguous. The CDR3 sequence is 13 residues long. Trimming shortened V by 2 bases and J by 1 base, and 0 bases separated the two germline ends. CDR3 sequence (DNA): TGTGCCAGCAGTTTATCTGGGGCCAACGTCCTGACTTTC. It is translated as CASSLSGANVLTF.

This clone appeared once. The rearrangement links TRBV7-9 to TRBJ2-3; D unresolved. This CDR3 contains 12 residues. V was pared by 5 bases and J by 7 bases, with 10 bases between. Germline CDR1 and CDR2: SEHNR and FQNEAQ (reference sequence). The CDR3 coding sequence is TGTGCCAGCAGCCCCAATGAATATACGCAGTATTTT. Encoded protein: CASSPNEYTQYF.

This rearrangement joins TRBV3-1 (or the pseudogene TRBV3-2) to TRBJ2-7, with 10 positions matching TRBD2. The germline V gene encodes CDR1 LGHDT and CDR2 YNNKEL (reference sequence). Trimming cost V 0 bases and J 5 bases; bases outside gene matches: 10. There are 17 residues in the CDR3. CDR3 sequence: CASSQDGRTSGIDEQYF. In DNA form, the CDR3 reads TGTGCCAGCAGCCAAGATGGCAGAACTAGCGGGATTGACGAGCAGTACTTC.

The chain joins TRBV5-1 to TRBJ2-3; no clear D gene. Germline V gives CDR1 SGHRS, CDR2 YFSETQ. Trimming left V 2 bases short and J 0 bases short, with 7 bases between. The CDR3 totals 14 residues. CDR3 residues: CASSFGTSTDTQYF. CDR3 bases: TGCGCCAGCAGCTTTGGTACGAGCACAGATACGCAGTATTTT.

The chain combines TRBV30 with TRBJ2-2; unclear D gene. CDR1 is GTSNPN, CDR2 SVGIG, per germline (reference sequence). This CDR3 comprises 12 residues. Trimming removed 0 bases at V and 9 bases at J, with 8 bases between. CDR3 sequence reads: CAWSVAGWELFF. The CDR3 DNA follows: TGTGCCTGGAGTGTAGCCGGGTGGGAGCTGTTTTTT.

This clone was picked up a small number of times. The rearrangement joins TRBV25-1 to TRBJ1-1; 9 bases agree with TRBD1. CDR1 and CDR2 (germline): MGHDK, SYGVNS. The CDR3 length is 15 residues. V lost 6 bases to trimming and J lost 3 bases; unmatched junction nucleotides: 8. This chain's CDR3 is CASSPGQGGDTEAFF. In DNA, the CDR3 is TGTGCCAGCAGCCCGGGACAGGGAGGCGACACTGAAGCTTTCTTT.

The J gene is TRBJ2-1, the V gene TRBV11-3, with a tentative D call TRBD2 (6 bases). Germline CDR1 and CDR2: SGHNT and YENEEA. V was trimmed by 4 bases and J by 10 bases, leaving 17 bases between them. This CDR3 spans 14 amino acids. CDR3 residues: CASSYRDFREEQFF. The CDR3 DNA reads as TGTGCCAGCAGCTACCGGGACTTTCGCGAGGAGCAGTTCTTC.

This clone appeared a few times. This rearrangement joins TRBV4-3 to TRBJ2-7; 8 bases match TRBD1. Germline values: CDR1 LGHNA, CDR2 YSLEER. This CDR3 is 14 amino acids long. With 5 bases clipped from V and 3 bases from J, the junction kept 6 bases outside the gene matches. CDR3 sequence: CASSSGQELYEQYF. DNA of the CDR3: TGCGCCAGCAGCTCGGGACAGGAACTCTACGAGCAGTACTTC.

A single count supports this clone. This sequence joins TRBV15 and TRBJ1-2, with D perhaps TRBD1 (6 bases). Per the germline V gene, CDR1 is LNHNV and CDR2 is YYDKDF (reference sequence). V was pared by 0 bases and J by 8 bases, with 16 bases between. The CDR3 is 15 residues long. Here the CDR3 DNA reads TGTGCCACCAGCAGAGATTTGGGCAGGGGAAGCGGCTACACCTTC. Translation: CATSRDLGRGSGYTF.

This rearrangement joins TRBV28 to TRBJ2-7, with D uncertain. With 3 bases removed from V and 0 bases from J, the gap between germline ends came to 6 bases. Germline V gene lookup returns CDR1 MDHEN and CDR2 SYDVKM. The CDR3 is made up of 13 amino acids. CDR3 in amino acids: CASSLVGSYEQYF. CDR3 bases: TGTGCCAGCAGTTTGGTGGGCTCCTACGAGCAGTACTTC.

V is TRBV7-9 and J is TRBJ2-3; no clear D. V dropped 4 bases and J dropped 14 bases, with 10 bases sitting between them. CDR3 length: 10 residues. Germline lookup yields CDR1 SEHNR and CDR2 FQNEAQ (reference sequence). CDR3 DNA: TGTGCCAGCAGCTCCGATCAGAGGTATTTT. Translated, it gives CASSSDQRYF. Looking up the rest from reference TRBV7-9 and TRBJ2-3 gives the full variable domain: DTGVSQNPRHKITKRGQNVTFRCDPISEHNRLYWYRQTLGQGPEFLTYFQNEAQLEKSRLLSDRFSAERPKGSFSTLEIQRTEQGDSAMYLCASSSDQRYFGPGTRLTVL.

CDR3 sequence reads: CASSPTSEQFF. The CDR3 bases are TGTGCCAGCAGCCCGACTAGCGAGCAGTTCTTC. This chain uses TRBV7-2 with TRBJ2-1; 7 positions match TRBD2. The CDR3 is 11 residues long. Germline CDR1 is SGHTA and CDR2 is FQGNSA. V lost 5 bases to trimming and J lost 10 bases; unmatched junction nucleotides: 2.

This clone was counted a few times. The chain carries TRBV5-8 and TRBJ1-1, with a possible D match to TRBD1 (5 bases). Germline V lookup: CDR1 SGHTS, CDR2 YDEGEE. Trimming removed 0 bases from V and 0 bases from J, with 18 bases in between. This CDR3 has 18 residues. The CDR3 loop is CASSLGGARGALNTEAFF. CDR3 bases: TGTGCCAGCAGCTTGGGGGGAGCGAGGGGCGCATTGAACACTGAAGCTTTCTTT.